This passage covers 26 T cell receptor beta chains from one sample sequenced in a study of blood T cell repertoires in COVID-19. Produced via immunoSEQ multiplex PCR; TCRdb's table is partial and in-frame only. The data contain approximately 450,000 clones, around 90% of them singletons. Specimen: PBMCs or T cells enriched from blood (not recorded which). The receptors were sampled from a woman younger than 35 with acute COVID-19.

This chain uses TRBV9 with TRBJ2-5; 9 bases line up with TRBD2. This CDR3 has 15 residues. The germline V gene encodes CDR1 SGDLS and CDR2 YYNGEE. V gave up 2 bases and J gave up 5 bases; unmatched junction bases: 7. The CDR3 bases are TGTGCCAGCAGCGTCCATAGCGGGAGCGGCGAGACCCAGTACTTC. It yields the protein CASSVHSGSGETQYF.

The chain has TRBV25-1 and TRBJ1-5; 7 bases line up with TRBD1. Germline CDR1 and CDR2: MGHDK and SYGVNS. J was trimmed by 3 bases and V by 2 bases; bases with no gene match: 1. The CDR3 contains 14 residues. This CDR3 is CASSETGANQPQHF. The CDR3, as DNA: TGTGCCAGCAGTGAAACAGGGGCCAATCAGCCCCAGCATTTT.

V is TRBV5-8 and J is TRBJ1-2; TRBD1 matches at 7 bases. The CDR3 sequence is 13 residues long. CDR1 SGHTS and CDR2 YDEGEE come from the germline V gene. The J segment lost 2 bases and the V segment lost 4 bases, leaving 2 bases of the junction unmatched. The DNA of the CDR3 is TGTGCCAGCAGCCCGACAGGGAACTATGGCTACACCTTC. As protein: CASSPTGNYGYTF. The full variable domain, with the rest looked up from reference TRBV5-8 and TRBJ1-2, is EAGVTQSPTHLIKTRGQQATLRCSPISGHTSVYWYQQALGLGLQFLLWYDEGEERNRGNFPPRFSGRQFPNYSSELNVNALELEDSALYLCASSPTGNYGYTFGSGTRLTVV.

This rearrangement joins TRBV12-3 or TRBV12-4 to TRBJ2-2; D is perhaps TRBD2 (6 bases). V lost 5 bases and J lost 5, with 9 bases in between. This CDR3 has 13 amino acids. Here the CDR3 DNA reads TGTGCCAGCAGTGCCCGGGGGACCGGGGAGCTGTTTTTT. Encoded protein: CASSARGTGELFF.

The rearrangement uses TRBV5-4 and TRBJ2-7; 8 bases align to TRBD2. Germline assignment: CDR1 SGHNT and CDR2 YYREEE (reference sequence). This CDR3 comprises 16 residues. V shed 4 bases and J 4 bases; nucleotides not matched to a gene: 13. CDR3 in DNA: TGTGCCAGCAGCCTGAAGCGGGAGAGGAACAGTTACGAGCAGTACTTC. Amino acids: CASSLKRERNSYEQYF.

The chain is built from TRBV7-2 and TRBJ2-2; 9 positions agree with TRBD1. V lost 1 base, J lost 7 bases, and 7 bases stayed unmatched. This CDR3 spans 16 amino acids. CDR1 and CDR2 (germline): SGHTA, FQGNSA. For the CDR3, the DNA is TGTGCCAGCAGCTTAGGGGGGACAGGGATGAGCGGGGAGCTGTTTTTT. Translated: CASSLGGTGMSGELFF.

This clone was found a few times. The rearrangement uses TRBV20-1 and TRBJ2-1; a weak D match, TRBD2 (5 bases). The CDR3 runs to 10 residues. Trimming removed 3 bases from V and 12 bases from J, with 9 bases in between. The V gene's germline CDR1 is DFQATT and CDR2 SNEGSKA (reference sequence). CDR3 coding DNA: TGCAGTGCTAGGGACTGGGGGCAGTTCTTC. It translates to CSARDWGQFF.

The V call is TRBV9, the J call TRBJ1-2; D ambiguous. Germline V gives CDR1 SGDLS, CDR2 YYNGEE. The CDR3 covers 14 residues. V was trimmed by 0 bases and J by 8 bases, leaving 14 bases between them. The CDR3 nucleotides read TGTGCCAGCAGCGTAGACGTCAAACGGAGGGGCTACACCTTC. It codes for CASSVDVKRRGYTF.

In the case of this clone: The same CDR3 is also encoded by other DNA sequences in this sample. The rearrangement joins TRBV19 to TRBJ1-5; D is possibly TRBD1 (5 bases). V lost 3 bases and J 4 bases, leaving 10 bases between the germline ends. The CDR3 has 14 residues. Germline assignment: CDR1 LNHDA and CDR2 SQIVND (reference sequence). The CDR3 region has the DNA TGTGCCAGTAGTATTAGGGCAGGGAATCAGCCCCAGCATTTT. It is translated as CASSIRAGNQPQHF.

Comments on this clone: The same CDR3 can be traced to other DNA sequences in this sample. The chain uses TRBV5-6 and TRBJ2-7; 8 bases map to TRBD2. CDR3 length equals 13 residues. Germline V gene data show CDR1 as SGHDT and CDR2 as YYEEEE. V gave up 2 bases and J gave up 6 bases; unmatched junction bases: 4. The CDR3 region is CASSFGLAGEQYF. DNA of the CDR3: TGTGCCAGCAGCTTCGGGCTAGCGGGCGAGCAGTACTTC.

This chain connects TRBV5-8 to TRBJ1-2, with TRBD1 as a possible D gene (6 bases). Looked up from germline, CDR1 is SGHTS and CDR2 is YDEGEE. Trimming shortened V by 9 bases and J by 5 bases, and 14 bases separated the two germline ends. This CDR3 contains 12 residues. CDR3 nucleotides: TGTGCCACCACACAGGGTCTGTATGGCTACACCTTC. Its translation: CATTQGLYGYTF.

V gene TRBV3-1 (or the pseudogene TRBV3-2) combines with J gene TRBJ2-5; TRBD2 aligns across 9 bases. J was trimmed by 0 bases and V by 7 bases; bases with no gene match: 6. This CDR3 has 15 amino acids. Germline lookup yields CDR1 LGHDT and CDR2 YNNKEL (reference sequence). As DNA, the CDR3 is TGTGCCAGCAAGGGGCGGGAGGGGTACCAAGAGACCCAGTACTTC. Translation: CASKGREGYQETQYF.

In this sample, this clone turned up once. The CDR3 region has the DNA TGCGCCAGCAGTGAGTATGAGGTACAGGGTCGTACTGAAGCTTTCTTT. Encoded protein: CASSEYEVQGRTEAFF. This chain connects TRBV10-2 to TRBJ1-1; D is perhaps TRBD1 (6 bases). V dropped 1 base and J dropped 5 bases, with 17 bases sitting between them. This CDR3 is built from 16 residues. Germline V CDR1 and CDR2: WSHSY, SAAADI.

This rearrangement joins TRBV9 to TRBJ2-4, with TRBD2 matching over 12 bases. V dropped 3 bases and J dropped 7; count of bases not matched to a gene: 8. Germline V gene lookup returns CDR1 SGDLS and CDR2 YYNGEE. The CDR3 covers 16 residues. DNA of the CDR3: TGTGCCAGCAGCGCCGACCTAGCGGGAGGGCTGAACATTCAGTACTTC. It specifies CASSADLAGGLNIQYF.

This clone was seen a handful of times. J is TRBJ1-2 and V is TRBV7-2, with D perhaps matching TRBD1 (5 bases). Germline CDR1 reads SGHTA; CDR2 reads FQGNSA. V lost 4 bases and J 3 bases, leaving 9 bases between the germline ends. This CDR3 is 13 amino acids long. CDR3 DNA sequence: TGTGCCAGCAGCTCCTCGGGGGACTATGGCTACACCTTC. Translation: CASSSSGDYGYTF.

The gene calls are TRBV3-1 (or the pseudogene TRBV3-2) and TRBJ2-5; no definite D call. V was clipped by 0 bases and J by 7 bases, with 15 bases between them. The CDR3 loop spans 15 amino acids. Germline V gene sequence: CDR1 LGHDT, CDR2 YNNKEL (reference sequence). The DNA for the CDR3 is TGTGCCAGCAGCCAAGAGTTATCAGTCCCGGGGACCCAGTACTTC. Protein: CASSQELSVPGTQYF.

Only one count was recorded for this clone. CDR3 sequence: CASNGGFGYEQYF. CDR3 coding DNA: TGTGCCAGCAACGGAGGATTCGGATACGAGCAGTACTTC. The chain is built from TRBV28 and TRBJ2-7; D possibly corresponds to TRBD2 (5 bases). Deletions cut 7 bases from V and 4 bases from J, with 14 bases between. Germline CDR1 and CDR2: MDHEN and SYDVKM. The CDR3 covers 13 residues.

This chain uses TRBV9 with TRBJ2-1; D is perhaps TRBD1 (6 bases). CDR1 is SGDLS, CDR2 YYNGEE, per germline. Deletions cut 4 bases from V and 7 bases from J, with 9 bases between. The CDR3 runs to 12 residues. CDR3 region: CASSQDSNEQFF. The DNA for the CDR3 is TGTGCCAGCAGCCAGGACAGTAATGAGCAGTTCTTC.

This sequence joins TRBV4-1 and TRBJ2-2; 7 bases agree with TRBD1. Per the germline V gene, CDR1 is MGHRA and CDR2 is YSYEKL. The CDR3 contains 16 residues. V lost 1 base, J lost 4 bases, and 6 bases stayed unmatched. The CDR3 region is CASSQGWGQTTGELFF. The CDR3 coding sequence is TGCGCCAGCAGCCAAGGTTGGGGACAGACCACCGGGGAGCTGTTTTTT.

This chain links TRBV4-3 with TRBJ1-3, with D tentatively TRBD1 (5 bases). CDR3 length: 14 residues. Trimming cost V 1 base and J 7 bases, with 11 bases left between them. Per germline, CDR1 LGHNA and CDR2 YSLEER. The CDR3 spells CASSQAAGRNTIYF. The CDR3 nucleotides read TGCGCCAGCAGCCAAGCGGCAGGGAGGAACACCATATATTTT.

This rearrangement joins TRBV7-3 to TRBJ1-1; the D is unclear. Germline V lookup: CDR1 SGHTA, CDR2 FQGTGA. This CDR3 is built from 13 residues. Trimming stripped 6 bases from V and 3 bases from J, with 11 bases between. CDR3 sequence reads: CASSRNQDTEAFF. The CDR3 nucleotides read TGTGCCAGCAGTAGAAACCAGGACACTGAAGCTTTCTTT. The variable domain in full, with the rest retrieved from reference TRBV7-3 and TRBJ1-1, is GAGVSQTPSNKVTEKGKYVELRCDPISGHTALYWYRQSLGQGPEFLIYFQGTGAADDSGLPNDRFFAVRPEGSVSTLKIQRTERGDSAVYLCASSRNQDTEAFFGQGTRLTVV.

The chain combines TRBV28 with TRBJ1-6; D is possibly TRBD1 (6 bases). Trimming removed 5 bases at V and 7 bases at J, with 24 bases between. The CDR3 sequence is 18 residues long. The germline V gene encodes CDR1 MDHEN and CDR2 SYDVKM. The CDR3 coding sequence is TGTGCCAGCAGTGCGATCGACAGGATGTTTATGAGGAATTCACCCCTCCACTTT. Its protein product is CASSAIDRMFMRNSPLHF.

This clone was detected only once. The rearrangement links TRBV4-2 to TRBJ2-7; 9 bases match TRBD1. Germline values: CDR1 LGHNA, CDR2 YNFKEQ. This CDR3 spans 15 amino acids. V dropped 0 bases and J dropped 6; count of bases not matched to a gene: 6. CDR3 sequence: CASSQEGTGFFEQYF. The CDR3 region has the DNA TGTGCCAGCAGCCAAGAGGGGACAGGGTTTTTCGAGCAGTACTTC.

The genes are TRBV10-2 and TRBJ2-5; no clear D gene. The germline V gene has CDR1 WSHSY and CDR2 SAAADI. This CDR3 contains 13 residues. Trimming stripped 4 bases from V and 1 base from J, with 7 bases between. CDR3 nucleotide sequence: TGCGCCAGCAGTGGGGCAGCCCAAGAGACCCAGTACTTC. Its protein is CASSGAAQETQYF.

The chain joins TRBV15 to TRBJ1-6, with D perhaps TRBD1 (6 bases). The V end lost 3 bases, the J end lost 8 bases, and 11 bases lay between the germline ends. This CDR3 comprises 14 residues. Germline values: CDR1 LNHNV, CDR2 YYDKDF (reference sequence). CDR3 DNA: TGTGCCACCAGCAGTCCACAGGGTGATTCACCCCTCCACTTT. This codes for CATSSPQGDSPLHF.

CDR3 region: CASREGTGGGQPQHF. In DNA, the CDR3 is TGTGCCAGTAGGGAAGGGACAGGGGGCGGTCAGCCCCAGCATTTT. This rearrangement joins TRBV19 to TRBJ1-5; 12 bases agree with TRBD1. Germline assignment: CDR1 LNHDA and CDR2 SQIVND (reference sequence). V lost 6 bases and J lost 6; bases outside the gene matches: 6. The CDR3 is 15 amino acids. The variable domain in full, with the rest retrieved from reference TRBV19 and TRBJ1-5, is DGGITQSPKYLFRKEGQNVTLSCEQNLNHDAMYWYRQDPGQGLRLIYYSQIVNDFQKGDIAEGYSVSREKKESFPLTVTSAQKNPTAFYLCASREGTGGGQPQHFGDGTRLSIL.